These 14 T cell receptor beta chains were all obtained from the same sample, sequenced in a study of breast tumors, draining lymph nodes, adjacent tissues (dated by TCRdb to between 2015 and 2016). Lymph node samples were obtained from the axillary draining lymph nodes of breast cancer patients. The library was built by means of multiplex PCR. The reads were generated on an Illumina HiSeq 2000. TCRdb's own reprocessing of the public reads used fastp at Q25 and MiXCR and kept productive beta chains. One record per CDR3 amino acid sequence lists the most common genes and DNA. The sample includes about 180,000 distinct CDR3 sequences, with around 33% observed a single time. The top ten clonotypes cover more than 3.5% of the sample. Source material: axillary lymph node tissue. The receptors shown here come from a female donor with breast cancer. Some clones in this sample may be carry-over from other donors' samples.

This rearrangement joins TRBV2 to TRBJ1-6, with 9 bases lining up with TRBD1. Trimming at V came to 7 bases and at J to 9 bases, leaving 13 bases not matched to a gene. The germline V gene has CDR1 SNHLY and CDR2 FYNNEI. This CDR3 contains 16 residues. The CDR3 sequence is CASNPGQGAMVSPLHF. The CDR3 DNA follows: TGTGCCAGCAACCCGGGACAGGGCGCGATGGTTTCACCCCTCCACTTT.

This clonotype was detected ten times or more. J is TRBJ1-3 and V is TRBV5-1; TRBD1 might be the D (6 bases). Germline V gene sequence: CDR1 SGHRS, CDR2 YFSETQ. V dropped 4 bases and J dropped 0 bases, with 14 bases sitting between them. This CDR3 contains 16 residues. CDR3 sequence reads: CASSPGHPSSGNTIYF. DNA of the CDR3: TGCGCCAGCAGCCCGGGACACCCGAGCTCTGGAAACACCATATATTTT.

Comments on this clonotype: A much larger clone differs by one base, so this may be a read error. The genes are TRBV6-1 and TRBJ2-5; D possibly uses TRBD1 or TRBD2 (6 bases each). Germline V gives CDR1 MNHNS, CDR2 SASEGT. This CDR3 contains 13 residues. CDR3 protein: CASSEAGQETQCF. CDR3 nucleotides: TGTGCCAGCAGTGAGGCGGGACAAGAGACCCAGTGCTTC.

The rearrangement joins TRBV19 to TRBJ2-6, with D possibly being TRBD1 or TRBD2 (5 bases each). Germline values: CDR1 LNHDA, CDR2 SQIVND (reference sequence). The CDR3 runs 15 residues. Trimming took 5 bases from V and 0 from J, leaving 8 bases between them. CDR3 DNA sequence: TGTGCCAGTAGTGAGGGGCGCTCTGGGGCCAACGTCCTGACTTTC. Residues: CASSEGRSGANVLTF. Together with reference TRBV19 and TRBJ2-6, the CDR3 gives the full variable domain: DGGITQSPKYLFRKEGQNVTLSCEQNLNHDAMYWYRQDPGQGLRLIYYSQIVNDFQKGDIAEGYSVSREKKESFPLTVTSAQKNPTAFYLCASSEGRSGANVLTFGAGSRLTVL.

This clonotype was recorded only once. The chain couples TRBV5-1 to TRBJ1-1; D is possibly TRBD1 (5 bases). CDR1 and CDR2 (germline): SGHRS, YFSETQ. This CDR3 region has 14 residues. Trimming removed 4 bases from V and 3 bases from J, with 13 bases in between. The CDR3 DNA follows: TGCGCCAGCAGCGTCCTGACGGGGGACACTGAAGCTTTCTTT. Translated, it gives CASSVLTGDTEAFF.

This clonotype came up many times. The rearrangement links TRBV5-4 to TRBJ2-5; no clear D gene. The CDR3 spans 14 residues. The V gene lost 0 bases and the J gene lost 2 bases, with 8 bases spanning the gap. Germline-derived CDR1 and CDR2 are SGHNT and YYREEE (reference sequence). The CDR3 region has the DNA TGTGCCAGCAGCTTGGAGTGGGGTCAAGAGACCCAGTACTTC. As protein: CASSLEWGQETQYF.

Comment on this clonotype: A much bigger clone sits one base away, suggesting this may be a read error. CDR3 DNA: TGTGCCAGCAGCTTGGTAACAGCGGGGGGTGATGAGCAGTTCTTC. This translates into CASSLVTAGGDEQFF. This chain links TRBV5-4 with TRBJ2-1; 9 positions match TRBD2. The trim removed 0 bases at V and 8 bases at J, leaving 6 bases unmatched. CDR1 SGHNT and CDR2 YYREEE come from the germline V gene (reference sequence). The CDR3 extends over 15 amino acids.

This clonotype was observed many times. The V gene is TRBV19, the J gene TRBJ1-5; D call uncertain. V lost 7 bases and J lost 7, with 20 bases in between. The CDR3 sequence is 15 residues long. Germline V CDR1 and CDR2: LNHDA, SQIVND (reference sequence). The CDR3 protein is CASKGTGEYQQPQHF. As DNA, the CDR3 is TGTGCCAGTAAAGGCACTGGAGAGTATCAACAGCCCCAGCATTTT.

This clonotype was picked up many times. The rearrangement joins TRBV4-3 to TRBJ2-7; possible D gene TRBD2, 6 bases. Germline CDR1 reads LGHNA; CDR2 reads YSLEER. V lost 0 bases and J 0 bases, leaving 12 bases between the germline ends. The CDR3 is made up of 16 amino acids. This CDR3 reads CASSQDQPSDSYEQYF. The CDR3, as DNA: TGCGCCAGCAGCCAAGATCAACCTAGCGACTCCTACGAGCAGTACTTC.

The sample holds many counts of this clonotype. The V and J genes are TRBV3-1 and TRBJ2-7; D possibly corresponds to TRBD1 (6 bases). Looked up from germline, CDR1 is LGHDT and CDR2 is YNNKEL (reference sequence). CDR3 length: 15 residues. V was shortened by 5 bases and J by 3 bases, with 17 bases between the two germline ends. This CDR3 reads CASSSTGTKFYEQYF. CDR3 bases: TGTGCCAGCAGCTCCACCGGGACAAAATTCTACGAGCAGTACTTC.

The chain has TRBV6-2 or TRBV6-3 and TRBJ2-5, with 14 bases identical to TRBD2. Per germline, CDR1 MNHEY and CDR2 SVGEGT. This CDR3 comprises 17 residues. V was pared by 6 bases and J by 5 bases, with 11 bases of the junction left unmatched. The chain's CDR3 is CASRGGLAGVARETQYF. The CDR3 DNA follows: TGTGCCAGCAGGGGGGGACTAGCGGGAGTTGCTCGCGAGACCCAGTACTTC.

This clonotype was recorded at least ten times. The V and J genes are TRBV12-3 or TRBV12-4 and TRBJ2-7; 10 positions match TRBD1. The ends lost 3 bases at V and 4 bases at J; junction bases unmatched: 6. The CDR3 contains 15 residues. The chain's CDR3 is CASSFVGQGWYEQYF. CDR3 coding DNA: TGTGCCAGCAGTTTCGTGGGACAGGGGTGGTACGAGCAGTACTTC.

The CDR3 DNA reads TGCAGTGCTAGATCTTTGACAGGGGTCGGTTCACCCCTCCACTTT. As protein: CSARSLTGVGSPLHF. The V gene is TRBV20-1, the J gene TRBJ1-6; 8 bases line up with TRBD1. CDR1 DFQATT and CDR2 SNEGSKA come from the germline V gene (reference sequence). V lost 2 bases, J lost 9 bases, and 9 bases stayed unmatched. The CDR3 is 15 amino acids.

Many counts were recorded for this clonotype. V gene TRBV29-1 combines with J gene TRBJ2-1; D possibly corresponds to TRBD1 (6 bases). CDR1 is SQVTM and CDR2 is ANQGSEA in the germline V gene. CDR3 length: 13 amino acids. V dropped 4 bases and J dropped 3 bases, with 10 bases sitting between them. CDR3 loop: CSVGARGYNEQFF. CDR3 sequence (DNA): TGCAGCGTTGGTGCCAGGGGCTACAATGAGCAGTTCTTC.